This T cell receptor beta chain is drawn from a study of blood T cell repertoires in COVID-19. Overall study: Donors in the United States, Italy and Spain gave samples during acute or convalescent COVID-19. PBMCs, B-cell-depleted T cells, or T cells were the source of the cDNA or gDNA that made up the material.

Losses at the gene ends were 5 bases for V and 6 bases for J; bases not matched to a gene: 11. The CDR3 runs to 16 residues. Germline CDR1 and CDR2: MNHEY and SMNVEV (reference sequence). In the authors' methods: Estimated nucleated cell counts came from reference gene primer amplification. Assay: immunoSEQ multiplex PCR; the TCRdb copy retains only in-frame clones and omits some. The V and J calls and clone size are taken from that table; D and trimming were inferred from the DNA. The data show approximately 260,000 clones, approximately 80% seen once. The chain carries TRBV27 and TRBJ2-2, with TRBD2 matching 8 bases. The sample was peripheral blood. The TCR was taken from a woman in her forties with active or convalescent COVID-19. CDR3 region: CASSQTGPGGAGELFF. CDR3 sequence (DNA): TGTGCCAGCAGTCAAACTGGCCCCGGGGGGGCCGGGGAGCTGTTTTTT.